Listed below are T cell receptor beta chains from one sample, sequenced in a study of cytomegalovirus exposure and HLA in healthy donors. The table came from immunoSEQ multiplex PCR; TCRdb's copy has only in-frame clones and leaves some out. In the table there are 110,000 to 150,000 clones, roughly 79% of which are singletons. Sequenced material: PBMCs. The receptors stem from a man between 18 and 35 years old in good health and CMV-seronegative. Both conserved end residues are trimmed from each CDR3. Clone size is not always given. Where it is, it says once, few, many or a class for expanded clones.

j_gene	v_gene	abundance	len	CDR3aa
TRBJ1-4	TRBV13	-	13	ASSGSGTGIEKLF
TRBJ2-4	TRBV7-2	once	11	ASSPDRGLLEY
TRBJ1-2	TRBV7-9	-	9	ASSFEYGYT
TRBJ1-4	TRBV9	-	13	ASSAGNRGFEKLF
TRBJ1-3	TRBV19	-	15	ASSIPRTALLGNTIY
TRBJ1-1	TRBV13	-	14	ASRNLGQGKNTEAF
TRBJ1-2	TRBV19	-	12	ASSSRDRYYGYT
TRBJ1-6	TRBV30	-	11	AWTIGVGSPLH
TRBJ2-3	TRBV7-2	-	12	ASSLGGGEDTQY
TRBJ1-1	TRBV7-2	-	14	ASSLRLGLVNTEAF
TRBJ2-1	TRBV5-1	-	14	ASSPRGQSSYNEQF
TRBJ1-2	TRBV5-4	once	12	ASRLDRGHYGYT
TRBJ2-3	TRBV6-5	-	12	ASSYDRGADTQY
TRBJ2-1	TRBV4-1	-	15	ASSQVGPESLSNEQF
TRBJ1-5	TRBV7-9	-	12	ASRAQGAGQPQH
TRBJ2-2	TRBV9	-	12	ASSAELGTGELF
TRBJ1-1	TRBV5-1	few	12	ASSSTTVNTEAF
TRBJ2-5	TRBV4-2	-	11	ASSQEGGETQY
TRBJ2-1	TRBV5-1	-	14	ASSLSGTLSYNEQF
TRBJ1-1	TRBV7-6	-	12	ASSSQIKNTEAF
TRBJ1-1	TRBV2	-	17	ASSESLPTTWGLGTEAF
TRBJ2-7	TRBV11-2	-	13	ASSVQDRGTNEQY
TRBJ2-3	TRBV30	-	13	AWGSGGAGTDTQY
TRBJ2-1	TRBV29-1	-	12	SVDREGSYNEQF
TRBJ1-2	TRBV14	-	14	ASSQERDRGKYGYT
TRBJ1-2	TRBV4-1	-	13	ASSQDGSGIFGYT
TRBJ1-1	TRBV19	-	13	ASTFRTVMNTEAF
TRBJ2-2	TRBV4-1	-	12	ASSHPSNTGELF
TRBJ2-1	TRBV5-4	-	14	ASSLSQAAVFNEQF
TRBJ2-2	TRBV18	-	12	ASSPLQDTGELF
TRBJ1-1	TRBV6-5	-	11	ASSPDKNTEAF
TRBJ2-5	TRBV5-1	-	13	ASSVGTGKLETQY
TRBJ2-2	TRBV7-3	-	14	ASSLVLAGEFGELF
TRBJ1-2	TRBV6-5	few	12	ASSKDTVNYGYT
TRBJ2-7	TRBV9	-	12	ASSVGTDPYEQY
TRBJ2-4	TRBV30	-	13	AWSPGQIAKNIQY
TRBJ2-3	TRBV6-1	-	13	ASSLERGSTDTQY
TRBJ2-7	TRBV27	-	14	ASSLYPGLEGREQY
TRBJ1-1	TRBV9	-	12	ASSVGGSDTEAF
TRBJ2-1	TRBV2	-	14	ASSELGQGNRNEQF
TRBJ1-3	TRBV7-2	few	13	ASSPRRGGEDTIY
TRBJ1-5	TRBV7-9	-	11	ARKQGSNQPQH
TRBJ2-5	TRBV7-9	once	12	ASSPDRGRETQY
TRBJ2-5	TRBV19	-	11	ASSTYRGETQY
TRBJ2-3	TRBV6-4	-	13	ASSDSGGRTDTQY
TRBJ1-4	TRBV9	-	12	ASSPGQGRGKLF
TRBJ2-1	TRBV9	-	13	ASSDGGAPEEEQF
TRBJ2-1	TRBV2	-	13	ASSAAKSSYNEQF